This T cell receptor (beta chain) emerged from a study of cytomegalovirus exposure and HLA in healthy donors. Study-wide results and limits: What TCR beta sequences reportedly achieved was accurate prediction of HLA-A and HLA-B alleles in most subjects.

CDR1 and CDR2 (germline): MNHNY, SVGAGI (reference sequence). The CDR3 totals 14 residues. Concerning this clone: Its antigen is unidentified.

The PCR employed 60 Vbeta primers together with 13 Jbeta primers. As processed by the authors: The count from a later analysis was some 81 million unique TCR beta chains, some 12 million of them shared. TCRdb's copy holds only in-frame clones and misses some; the assay was immunoSEQ multiplex PCR. V and J calls and clone size follow that table, whereas D and trimming were derived from the DNA. The sample has about 200,000 clones, roughly 80% seen once. This receptor was obtained from a man in his thirties or forties in good health and CMV-seronegative. The chain links TRBV6-6 to TRBJ2-5, with 7 bases lining up with TRBD1. The J call may be incorrect, as the DNA end agrees better with TRBJ2-7. The material sequenced was PBMCs. This CDR3 is CASRPTGASYEQYF. The CDR3 DNA sequence: TGTGCCAGCAGGCCCACAGGGGCCTCCTACGAGCAGTACTTC.